The clone carrying this T cell receptor beta chain was seen repeatedly, ten times or more. The antigen is unknown. This sample was included in a study of T cells in Graves' hyperthyroidism and ophthalmopathy. Study-level points and caveats: Most expanded thyroid clonotypes above 0.001 recurred in blood.

Germline CDR1 reads KGHSH; CDR2 reads LQKENI. J lost 5 bases, V lost 7 bases, and 8 bases had no gene match. The length of the CDR3 is 14 residues. The TCR beta CDR3 regions underwent amplification using RNA transcripts as the source. First-round RT-PCR of the TCR CDR3 relied on the HTBI primer set. TCRdb itself ran the multiplex PCR reads through MiXCR, one entry per CDR3 protein. The data hold 360,000 or so distinct CDR3 sequences, with approximately 16% observed a single time. The gene calls are TRBV18 and TRBJ2-5, with 9 nucleotides matching TRBD2. This clonotype was obtained from a woman aged 55-69 years with Graves' ophthalmopathy. Sequencing input: blood. The CDR3 region is CASYATAGGETQYF. CDR3 nucleotide sequence: TGTGCCAGCTACGCGACGGCGGGGGGGGAGACCCAGTACTTC. Based on the CDR3 plus reference TRBV18 and TRBJ2-5, the full variable domain is NAGVMQNPRHLVRRRGQEARLRCSPMKGHSHVYWYRQLPEEGLKFMVYLQKENIIDESGMPKERFSAEFPKEGPSILRIQQVVRGDSAAYFCASYATAGGETQYFGPGTRLLVL.